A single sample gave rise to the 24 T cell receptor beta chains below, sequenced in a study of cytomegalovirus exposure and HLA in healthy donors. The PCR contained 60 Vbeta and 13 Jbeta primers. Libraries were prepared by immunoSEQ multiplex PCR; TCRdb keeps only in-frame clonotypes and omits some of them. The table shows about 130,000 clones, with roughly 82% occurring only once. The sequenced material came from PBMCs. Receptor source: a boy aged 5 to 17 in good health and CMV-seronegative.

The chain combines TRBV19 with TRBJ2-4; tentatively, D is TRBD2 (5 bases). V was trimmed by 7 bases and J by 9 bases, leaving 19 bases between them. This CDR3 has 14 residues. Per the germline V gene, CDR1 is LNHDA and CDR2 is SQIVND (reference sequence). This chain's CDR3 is CASTPAGVVGIQYF. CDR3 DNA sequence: TGTGCCAGTACCCCCGCGGGCGTAGTCGGCATTCAGTACTTC.

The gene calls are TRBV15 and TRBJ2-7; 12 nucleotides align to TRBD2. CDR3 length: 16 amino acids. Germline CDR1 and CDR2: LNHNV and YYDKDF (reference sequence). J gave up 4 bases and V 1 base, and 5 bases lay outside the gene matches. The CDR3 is CATSRGLAGVRYEQYF. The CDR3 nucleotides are TGTGCCACCAGCAGAGGACTAGCGGGAGTGAGATACGAGCAGTACTTC.

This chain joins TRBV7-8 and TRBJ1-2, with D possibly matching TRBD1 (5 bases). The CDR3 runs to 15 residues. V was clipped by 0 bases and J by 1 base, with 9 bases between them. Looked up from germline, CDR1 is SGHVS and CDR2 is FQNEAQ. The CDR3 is CASSLAIGVNYGYTF. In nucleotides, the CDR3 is TGTGCCAGCAGCTTAGCGATAGGGGTTAACTATGGCTACACCTTC.

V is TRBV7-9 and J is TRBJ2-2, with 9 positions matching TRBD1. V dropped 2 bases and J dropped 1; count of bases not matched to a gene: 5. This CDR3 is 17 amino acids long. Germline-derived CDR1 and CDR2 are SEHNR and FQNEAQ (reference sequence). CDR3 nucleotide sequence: TGTGCCAGCAGCTTACCGACAGGGGGAATGAACACCGGGGAGCTGTTTTTT. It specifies CASSLPTGGMNTGELFF.

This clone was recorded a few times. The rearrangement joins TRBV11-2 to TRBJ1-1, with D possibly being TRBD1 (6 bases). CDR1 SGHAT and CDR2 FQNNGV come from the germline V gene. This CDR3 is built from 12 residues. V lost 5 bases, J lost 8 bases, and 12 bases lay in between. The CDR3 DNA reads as TGTGCCAGCAGCACAGGGTTCACCGAAGCTTTCTTT. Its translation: CASSTGFTEAFF.

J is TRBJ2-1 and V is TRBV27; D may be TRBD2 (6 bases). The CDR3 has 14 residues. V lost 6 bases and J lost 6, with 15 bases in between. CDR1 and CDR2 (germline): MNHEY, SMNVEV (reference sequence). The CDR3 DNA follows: TGTGCCAGCAGCCCCCGGACTAATGGCAATGAGCAGTTCTTC. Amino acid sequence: CASSPRTNGNEQFF.

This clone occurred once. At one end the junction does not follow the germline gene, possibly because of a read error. CDR3 sequence reads: CASSQTGQGGLDF. CDR3 sequence (DNA): TGTGCCAGCAGCCAGACCGGACAGGGGGGGTTGGACTTC. This chain connects TRBV27 to TRBJ2-7, with 10 bases aligning to TRBD1. The CDR3 runs to 13 residues. Germline V gene data show CDR1 as MNHEY and CDR2 as SMNVEV (reference sequence).

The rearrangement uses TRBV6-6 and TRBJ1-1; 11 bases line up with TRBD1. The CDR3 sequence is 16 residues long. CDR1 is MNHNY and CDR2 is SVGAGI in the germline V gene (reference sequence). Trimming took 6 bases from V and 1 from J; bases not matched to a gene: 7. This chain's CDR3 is CASRLRTGGSNTEAFF. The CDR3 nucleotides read TGTGCCAGCAGGCTAAGGACAGGGGGCTCGAACACTGAAGCTTTCTTT.

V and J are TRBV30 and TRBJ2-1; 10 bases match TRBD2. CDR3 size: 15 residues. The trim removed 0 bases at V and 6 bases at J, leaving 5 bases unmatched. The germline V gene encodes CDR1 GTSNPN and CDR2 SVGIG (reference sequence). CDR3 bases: TGTGCCTGGAGTGTCCTAGCGGGAGTCCCCAATGAGCAGTTCTTC. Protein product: CAWSVLAGVPNEQFF.

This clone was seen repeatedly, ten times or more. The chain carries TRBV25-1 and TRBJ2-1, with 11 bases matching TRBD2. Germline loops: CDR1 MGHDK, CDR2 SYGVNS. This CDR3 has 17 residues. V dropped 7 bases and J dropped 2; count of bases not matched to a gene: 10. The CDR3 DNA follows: TGTGCCAGCAATCGTCTAGCGGGAGGCGTCGCCTACAATGAGCAGTTCTTC. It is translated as CASNRLAGGVAYNEQFF.

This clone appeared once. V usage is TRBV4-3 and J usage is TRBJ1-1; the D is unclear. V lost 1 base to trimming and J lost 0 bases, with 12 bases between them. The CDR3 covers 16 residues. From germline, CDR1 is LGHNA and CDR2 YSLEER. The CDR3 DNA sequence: TGCGCCAGCAGCCAAGTTGGAGGCCCCTTGAACACTGAAGCTTTCTTT. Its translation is CASSQVGGPLNTEAFF.

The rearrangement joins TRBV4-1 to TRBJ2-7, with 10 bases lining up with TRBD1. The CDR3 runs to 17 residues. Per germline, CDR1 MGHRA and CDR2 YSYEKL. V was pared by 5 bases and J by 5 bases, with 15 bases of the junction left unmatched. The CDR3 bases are TGCGCCAGCAGCACAATCCCCCGGGACAGGGGTTTCCACGAGCAGTACTTC. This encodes CASSTIPRDRGFHEQYF.

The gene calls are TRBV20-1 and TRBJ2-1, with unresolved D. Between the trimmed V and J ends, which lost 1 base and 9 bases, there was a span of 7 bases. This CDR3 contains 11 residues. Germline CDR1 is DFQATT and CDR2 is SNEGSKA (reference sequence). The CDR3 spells CSARVVSEQFF. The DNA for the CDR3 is TGCAGTGCTAGAGTGGTGAGTGAGCAGTTCTTC.

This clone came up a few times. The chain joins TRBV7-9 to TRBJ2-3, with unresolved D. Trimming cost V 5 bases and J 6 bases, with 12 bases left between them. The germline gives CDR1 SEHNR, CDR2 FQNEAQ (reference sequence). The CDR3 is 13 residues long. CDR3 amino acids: CASSTDSPDTQYF. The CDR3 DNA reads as TGTGCCAGCAGCACCGACTCCCCGGATACGCAGTATTTT. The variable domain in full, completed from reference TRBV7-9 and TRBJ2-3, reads DTGVSQNPRHKITKRGQNVTFRCDPISEHNRLYWYRQTLGQGPEFLTYFQNEAQLEKSRLLSDRFSAERPKGSFSTLEIQRTEQGDSAMYLCASSTDSPDTQYFGPGTRLTVL.

CDR3 DNA sequence: TGTGCCAGCAGCTTAGAAGCGGGAGTTTGGAGGACAGATACGCAGTATTTT. Its protein product is CASSLEAGVWRTDTQYF. The chain couples TRBV7-8 to TRBJ2-3; 8 bases are a match to TRBD2. With 1 base clipped from V and 3 bases from J, the junction kept 9 bases outside the gene matches. There are 17 residues in the CDR3. CDR1 is SGHVS, CDR2 FQNEAQ, per germline.

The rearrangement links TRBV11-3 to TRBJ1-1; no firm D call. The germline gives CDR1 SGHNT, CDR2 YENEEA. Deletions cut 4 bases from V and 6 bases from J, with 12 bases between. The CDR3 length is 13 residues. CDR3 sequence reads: CASSYHQEPEAFF. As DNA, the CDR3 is TGTGCCAGCAGCTACCATCAGGAACCTGAAGCTTTCTTT.

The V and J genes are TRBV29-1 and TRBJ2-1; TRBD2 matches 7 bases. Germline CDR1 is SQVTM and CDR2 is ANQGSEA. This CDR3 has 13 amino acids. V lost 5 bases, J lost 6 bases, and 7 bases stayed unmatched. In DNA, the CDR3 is TGCAGCGTTCCACTAGCGTCCCTCAATGAGCAGTTCTTC. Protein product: CSVPLASLNEQFF.

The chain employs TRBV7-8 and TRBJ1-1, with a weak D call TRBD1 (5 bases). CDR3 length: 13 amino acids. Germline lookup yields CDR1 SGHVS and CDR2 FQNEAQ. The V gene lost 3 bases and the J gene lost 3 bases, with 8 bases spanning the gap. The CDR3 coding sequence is TGTGCCAGCAGCTTCACCAGGGACACTGAAGCTTTCTTT. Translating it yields CASSFTRDTEAFF.

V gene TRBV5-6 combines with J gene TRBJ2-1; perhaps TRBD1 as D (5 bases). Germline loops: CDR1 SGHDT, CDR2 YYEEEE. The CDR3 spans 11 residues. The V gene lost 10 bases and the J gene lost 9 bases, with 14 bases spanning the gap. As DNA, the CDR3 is TGTGCCTCCAACTTAGACAGTGAGCAGTTCTTC. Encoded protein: CASNLDSEQFF.

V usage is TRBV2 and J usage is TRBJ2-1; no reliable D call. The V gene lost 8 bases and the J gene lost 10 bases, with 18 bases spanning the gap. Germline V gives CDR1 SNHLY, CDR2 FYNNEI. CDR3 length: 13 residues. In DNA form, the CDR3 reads TGTGCCAGCCAAGAGGTCGGTCTTCTCGAGCAGTTCTTC. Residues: CASQEVGLLEQFF.

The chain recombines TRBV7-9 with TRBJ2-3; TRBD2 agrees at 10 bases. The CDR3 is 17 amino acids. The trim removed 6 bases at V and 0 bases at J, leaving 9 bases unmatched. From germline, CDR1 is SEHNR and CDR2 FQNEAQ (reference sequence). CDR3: CASRLTGTSVSTDTQYF. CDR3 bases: TGTGCCAGCAGGTTAACCGGGACTAGCGTTAGCACAGATACGCAGTATTTT.

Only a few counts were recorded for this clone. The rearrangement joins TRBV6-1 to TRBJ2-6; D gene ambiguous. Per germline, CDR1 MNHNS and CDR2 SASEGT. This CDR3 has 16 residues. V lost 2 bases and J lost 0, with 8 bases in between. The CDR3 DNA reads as TGTGCCAGCAGTGAATCGGGTAGCTCTGGGGCCAACGTCCTGACTTTC. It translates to CASSESGSSGANVLTF.

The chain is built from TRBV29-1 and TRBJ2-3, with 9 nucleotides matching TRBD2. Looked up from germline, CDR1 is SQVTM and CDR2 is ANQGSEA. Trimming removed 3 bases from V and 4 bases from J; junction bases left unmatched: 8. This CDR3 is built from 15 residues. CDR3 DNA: TGCAGCGTTGATGGGCTAGCGGGAAGGCCAGATACGCAGTATTTT. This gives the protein CSVDGLAGRPDTQYF.

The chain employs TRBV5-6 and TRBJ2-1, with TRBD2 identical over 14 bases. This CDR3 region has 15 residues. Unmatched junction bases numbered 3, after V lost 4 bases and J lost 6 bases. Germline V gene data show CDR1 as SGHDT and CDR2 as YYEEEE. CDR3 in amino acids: CASSPGLAGVNEQFF. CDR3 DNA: TGTGCCAGCAGCCCGGGACTAGCGGGAGTCAATGAGCAGTTCTTC.